This T cell receptor (beta chain) is from a study of blood T cells in healthy people across ages. Findings and limits, study-wide: Long-lived and aged donors differed, with more naive CD4+ cells and higher diversity in the long-lived. Across the age range, TCR beta diversity per million T cells fell in a roughly linear way.

Note on this clonotype: Its antigen is still unknown.

Through a sample-barcoded 5' primer and a J-beta primer mix, a second PCR was run for roughly 6 to 12 cycles. Each of the cDNA molecules was tagged by a template-switch adaptor with 12 random nucleotides. TCRdb processed the 5' RACE reads anew with MiXCR; each CDR3 protein has one entry. The data show 710,000 or so distinct CDR3 sequences, about 20% seen once. Samples had at least 7 million PBMCs isolated from them. This CDR3 is built from 13 residues. V shed 3 bases and J shed 8 bases, with 14 bases lying between them. Germline V CDR1 and CDR2: DFQATT, SNEGSKA (reference sequence). This chain uses TRBV20-1 with TRBJ2-1; unclear D gene. The receptor was isolated from a man in his 70s in good health. Material for sequencing was blood. CDR3 in DNA: TGCAGTGCTAGGAGACTGGGCACTGATGAGCAGTTCTTC. Protein sequence: CSARRLGTDEQFF.